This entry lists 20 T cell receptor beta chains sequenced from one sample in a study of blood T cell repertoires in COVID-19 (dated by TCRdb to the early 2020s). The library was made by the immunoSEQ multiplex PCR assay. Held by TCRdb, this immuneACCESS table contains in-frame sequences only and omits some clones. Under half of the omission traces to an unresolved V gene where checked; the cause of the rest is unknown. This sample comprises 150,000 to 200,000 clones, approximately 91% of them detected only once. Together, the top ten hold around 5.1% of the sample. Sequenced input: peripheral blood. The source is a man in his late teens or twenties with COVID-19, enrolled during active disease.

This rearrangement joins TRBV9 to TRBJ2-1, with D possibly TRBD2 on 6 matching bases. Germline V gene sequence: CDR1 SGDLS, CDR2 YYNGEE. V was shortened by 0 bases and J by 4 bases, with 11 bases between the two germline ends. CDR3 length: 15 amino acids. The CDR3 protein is CASSVEGGTYNEQFF. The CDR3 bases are TGTGCCAGCAGCGTAGAGGGAGGAACTTACAATGAGCAGTTCTTC.

The CDR3 region is CASSEPRDTYGYTF. CDR3 DNA: TGTGCCAGCAGTGAACCGAGGGACACCTATGGCTACACCTTC. The chain carries TRBV6-1 and TRBJ1-2; D possibly corresponds to TRBD1 (6 bases). The V end lost 2 bases, the J end lost 4 bases, and 11 bases lay between the germline ends. The CDR3 covers 14 residues. CDR1 and CDR2 from the germline V gene are MNHNS and SASEGT.

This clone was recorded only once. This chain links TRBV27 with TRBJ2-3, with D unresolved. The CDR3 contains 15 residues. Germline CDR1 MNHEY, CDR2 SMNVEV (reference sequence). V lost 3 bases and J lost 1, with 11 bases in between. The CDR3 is CASSLSRRGTDTQYF. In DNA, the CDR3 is TGTGCCAGCAGTTTGTCGCGGCGTGGCACAGATACGCAGTATTTT.

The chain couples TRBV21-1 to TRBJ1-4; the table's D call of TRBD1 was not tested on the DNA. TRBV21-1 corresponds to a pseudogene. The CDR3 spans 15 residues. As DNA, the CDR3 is TGTGCCAGCAGCAAAGCGCAGGGGGCTAATGAAAAACTGCTTTTT. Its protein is CASSKAQGANEKLLF.

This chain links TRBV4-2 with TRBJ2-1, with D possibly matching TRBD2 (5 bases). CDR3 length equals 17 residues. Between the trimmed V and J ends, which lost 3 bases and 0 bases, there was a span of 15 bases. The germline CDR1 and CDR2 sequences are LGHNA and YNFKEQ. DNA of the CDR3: TGTGCCAGCAGCCAGGAGACCACGGGGAGCTCCTACAATGAGCAGTTCTTC. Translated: CASSQETTGSSYNEQFF.

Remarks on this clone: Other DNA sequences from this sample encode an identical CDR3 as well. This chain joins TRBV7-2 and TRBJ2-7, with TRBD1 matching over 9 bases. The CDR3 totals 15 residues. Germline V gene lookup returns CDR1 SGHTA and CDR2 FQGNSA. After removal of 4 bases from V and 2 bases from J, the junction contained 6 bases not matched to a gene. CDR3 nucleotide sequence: TGTGCCAGCAGCTCAAGGACAGGGGTGCCCTACGAGCAGTACTTC. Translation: CASSSRTGVPYEQYF.

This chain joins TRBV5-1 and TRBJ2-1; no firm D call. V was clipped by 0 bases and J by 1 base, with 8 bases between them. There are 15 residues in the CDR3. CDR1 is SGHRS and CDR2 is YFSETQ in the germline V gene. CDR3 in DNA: TGCGCCAGCAGCTTGGATCCAGTGTCCTACAATGAGCAGTTCTTC. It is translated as CASSLDPVSYNEQFF.

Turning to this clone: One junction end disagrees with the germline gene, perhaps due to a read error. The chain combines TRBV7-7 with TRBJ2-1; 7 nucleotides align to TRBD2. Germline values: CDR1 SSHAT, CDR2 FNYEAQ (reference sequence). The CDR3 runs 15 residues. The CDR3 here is CASSFRASGADEQFF. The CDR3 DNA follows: TGTGCTAGCAGCTTTAGGGCTAGCGGTGCAGATGAGCAGTTCTTC.

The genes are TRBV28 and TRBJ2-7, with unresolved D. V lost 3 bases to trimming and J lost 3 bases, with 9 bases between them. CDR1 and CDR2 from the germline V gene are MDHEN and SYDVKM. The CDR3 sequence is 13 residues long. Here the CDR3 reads CASSLSPVYEQYF. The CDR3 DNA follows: TGTGCCAGCAGTTTGAGTCCGGTCTACGAGCAGTACTTC. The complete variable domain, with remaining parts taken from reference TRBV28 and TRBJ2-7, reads DVKVTQSSRYLVKRTGEKVFLECVQDMDHENMFWYRQDPGLGLRLIYFSYDVKMKEKGDIPEGYSVSREKKERFSLILESASTNQTSMYLCASSLSPVYEQYFGPGTRLTVT.

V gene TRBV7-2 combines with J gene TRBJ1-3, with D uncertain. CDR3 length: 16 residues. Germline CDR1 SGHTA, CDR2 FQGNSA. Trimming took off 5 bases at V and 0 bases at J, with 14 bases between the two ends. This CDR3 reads CASSPFIRYSGNTIYF. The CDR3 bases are TGTGCCAGCAGCCCTTTCATCCGGTACTCTGGAAACACCATATATTTT.

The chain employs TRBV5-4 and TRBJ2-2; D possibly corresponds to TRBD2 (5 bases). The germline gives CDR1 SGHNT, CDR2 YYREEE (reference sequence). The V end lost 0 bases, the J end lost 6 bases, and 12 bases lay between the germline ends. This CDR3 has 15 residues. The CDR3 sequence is CASSLGTGSAGELFF. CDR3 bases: TGTGCCAGCAGCTTGGGGACTGGATCGGCCGGGGAGCTGTTTTTT. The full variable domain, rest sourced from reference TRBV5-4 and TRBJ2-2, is ETGVTQSPTHLIKTRGQQVTLRCSSQSGHNTVSWYQQALGQGPQFIFQYYREEENGRGNFPPRFSGLQFPNYSSELNVNALELDDSALYLCASSLGTGSAGELFFGEGSRLTVL.

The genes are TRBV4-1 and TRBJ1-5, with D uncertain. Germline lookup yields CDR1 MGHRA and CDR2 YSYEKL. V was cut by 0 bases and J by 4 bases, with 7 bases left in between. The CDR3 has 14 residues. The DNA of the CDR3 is TGCGCCAGCAGCCAAGAGCGAGTTAATCAGCCCCAGCATTTT. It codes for CASSQERVNQPQHF.

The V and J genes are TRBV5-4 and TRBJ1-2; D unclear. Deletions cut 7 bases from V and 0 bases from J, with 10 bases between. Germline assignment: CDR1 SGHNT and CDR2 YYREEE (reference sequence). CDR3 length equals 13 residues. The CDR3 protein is CASAWGANYGYTF. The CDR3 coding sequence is TGTGCCAGCGCCTGGGGAGCTAACTATGGCTACACCTTC.

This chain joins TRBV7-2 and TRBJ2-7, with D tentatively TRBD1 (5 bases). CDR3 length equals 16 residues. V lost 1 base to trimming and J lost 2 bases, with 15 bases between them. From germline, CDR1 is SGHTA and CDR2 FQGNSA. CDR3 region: CASSLVTGKRTYEQYF. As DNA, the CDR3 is TGTGCCAGCAGCTTAGTCACAGGTAAGAGGACCTACGAGCAGTACTTC.

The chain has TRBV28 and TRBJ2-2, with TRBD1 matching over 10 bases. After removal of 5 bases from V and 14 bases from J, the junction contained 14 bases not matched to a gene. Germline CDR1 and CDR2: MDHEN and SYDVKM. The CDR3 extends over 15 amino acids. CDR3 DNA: TGTGCCAGCAGTGCCCCGACAGGGGGCGTAGAAGGCCTGTTTTTT. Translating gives CASSAPTGGVEGLFF.

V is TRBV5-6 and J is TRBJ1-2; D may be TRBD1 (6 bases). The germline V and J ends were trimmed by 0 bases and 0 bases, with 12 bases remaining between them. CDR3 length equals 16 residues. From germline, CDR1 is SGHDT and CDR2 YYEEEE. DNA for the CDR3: TGTGCCAGCAGCTTGGTTGGGGGCAGAGCTAACTATGGCTACACCTTC. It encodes CASSLVGGRANYGYTF.

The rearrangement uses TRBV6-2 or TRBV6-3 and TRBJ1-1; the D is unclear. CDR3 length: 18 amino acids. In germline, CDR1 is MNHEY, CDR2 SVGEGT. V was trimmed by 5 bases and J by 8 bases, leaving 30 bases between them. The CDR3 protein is CASSQMRGLVGRSPEAFF. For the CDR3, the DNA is TGTGCCAGCAGTCAAATGCGGGGTTTGGTAGGGAGAAGTCCCGAAGCTTTCTTT.

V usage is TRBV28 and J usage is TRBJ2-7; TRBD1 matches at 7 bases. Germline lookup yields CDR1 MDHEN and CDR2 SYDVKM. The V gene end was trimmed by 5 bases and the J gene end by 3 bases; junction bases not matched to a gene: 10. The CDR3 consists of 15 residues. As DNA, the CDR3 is TGTGCCAGCAGTATCGTCGGGACAGAATACTACGAGCAGTACTTC. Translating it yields CASSIVGTEYYEQYF. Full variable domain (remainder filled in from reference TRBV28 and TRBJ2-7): DVKVTQSSRYLVKRTGEKVFLECVQDMDHENMFWYRQDPGLGLRLIYFSYDVKMKEKGDIPEGYSVSREKKERFSLILESASTNQTSMYLCASSIVGTEYYEQYFGPGTRLTVT.

Written as DNA, the CDR3 is TGTGCCAGCAGTCGGGACAGTTATGGCTACACCTTC. As protein: CASSRDSYGYTF. The V gene is TRBV6-5, the J gene TRBJ1-2; 7 nucleotides agree with TRBD1. Germline trimming cut 5 bases from V and 5 bases from J; bases unmatched to any gene: 2. Per germline, CDR1 MNHEY and CDR2 SVGAGI. This CDR3 has 12 amino acids.

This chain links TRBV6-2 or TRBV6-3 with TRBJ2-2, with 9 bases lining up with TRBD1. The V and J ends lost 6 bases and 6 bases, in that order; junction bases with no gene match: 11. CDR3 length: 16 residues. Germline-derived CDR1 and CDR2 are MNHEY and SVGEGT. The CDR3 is CASSPSRQGGSGELFF. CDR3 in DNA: TGTGCCAGCAGCCCTTCTCGACAGGGGGGATCCGGGGAGCTGTTTTTT.